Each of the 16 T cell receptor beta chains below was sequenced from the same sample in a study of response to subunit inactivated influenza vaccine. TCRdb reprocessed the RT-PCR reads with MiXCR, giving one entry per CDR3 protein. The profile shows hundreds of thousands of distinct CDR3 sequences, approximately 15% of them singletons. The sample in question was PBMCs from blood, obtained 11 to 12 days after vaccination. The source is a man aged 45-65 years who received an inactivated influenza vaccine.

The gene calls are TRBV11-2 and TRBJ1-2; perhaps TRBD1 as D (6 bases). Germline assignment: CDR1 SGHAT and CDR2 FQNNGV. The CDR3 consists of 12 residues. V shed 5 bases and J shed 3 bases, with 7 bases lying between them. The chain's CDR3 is CASSHRDYGYTF. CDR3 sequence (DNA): TGTGCCAGCAGCCACAGGGACTATGGCTACACCTTC.

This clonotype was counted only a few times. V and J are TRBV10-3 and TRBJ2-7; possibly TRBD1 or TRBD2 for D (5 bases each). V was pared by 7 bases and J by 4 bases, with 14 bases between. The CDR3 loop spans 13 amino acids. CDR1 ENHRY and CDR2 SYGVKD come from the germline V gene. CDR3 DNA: TGTGCCATCAAACCCGGGACGGGATACGAGCAGTACTTC. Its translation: CAIKPGTGYEQYF.

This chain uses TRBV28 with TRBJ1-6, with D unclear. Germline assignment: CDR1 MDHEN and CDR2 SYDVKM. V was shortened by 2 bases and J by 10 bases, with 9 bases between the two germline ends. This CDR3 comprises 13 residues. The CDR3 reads CASSLGFSSPLHF. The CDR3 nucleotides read TGTGCCAGCAGTTTAGGTTTTTCCTCACCCCTCCACTTT.

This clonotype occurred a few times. Written as DNA, the CDR3 is TGTGCCAGCTCCCCTCTAGTGCCTGAGCAGTTCTTC. Translating it yields CASSPLVPEQFF. The rearrangement links TRBV7-2 to TRBJ2-1, with unresolved D. The V gene's germline CDR1 is SGHTA and CDR2 FQGNSA. Trimming took off 8 bases at V and 9 bases at J, with 14 bases between the two ends. This CDR3 has 12 amino acids. The entire variable domain, with the rest obtained from reference TRBV7-2 and TRBJ2-1, is as follows: GAGVSQSPSNKVTEKGKDVELRCDPISGHTALYWYRQSLGQGLEFLIYFQGNSAPDKSGLPSDRFSAERTGGSVSTLTIQRTQQEDSAVYLCASSPLVPEQFFGPGTRLTVL.

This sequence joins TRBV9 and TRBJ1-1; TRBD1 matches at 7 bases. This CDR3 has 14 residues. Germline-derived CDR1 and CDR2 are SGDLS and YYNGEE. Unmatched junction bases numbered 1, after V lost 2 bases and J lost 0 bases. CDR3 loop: CASSVTGLNTEAFF. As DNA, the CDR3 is TGTGCCAGCAGCGTGACAGGGTTGAACACTGAAGCTTTCTTT.

This chain's CDR3 is CASSRDQILNTGELFF. The CDR3 DNA follows: TGTGCCAGCAGCCGGGACCAAATCTTGAACACCGGGGAGCTGTTTTTT. The genes are TRBV11-1 and TRBJ2-2; D assignment may be TRBD1 or TRBD2 (5 bases each). V was pared by 5 bases and J by 1 base, with 14 bases between. The CDR3 spans 16 residues. Germline V lookup: CDR1 SGHAT, CDR2 FQDESV (reference sequence).

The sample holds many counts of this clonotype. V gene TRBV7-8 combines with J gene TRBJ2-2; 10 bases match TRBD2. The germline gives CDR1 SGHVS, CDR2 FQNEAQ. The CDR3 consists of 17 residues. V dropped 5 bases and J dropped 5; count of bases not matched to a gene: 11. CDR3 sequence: CASSLGLAERRTGELFF. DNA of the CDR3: TGTGCCAGCAGCCTTGGACTAGCGGAGAGGCGGACCGGGGAGCTGTTTTTT.

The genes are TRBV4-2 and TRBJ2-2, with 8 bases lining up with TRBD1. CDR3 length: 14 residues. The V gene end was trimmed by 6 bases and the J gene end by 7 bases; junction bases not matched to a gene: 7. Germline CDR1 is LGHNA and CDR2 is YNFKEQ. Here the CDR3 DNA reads TGTGCCAGCAGTGGCAGGGGGCGCGACGGGGAGCTGTTTTTT. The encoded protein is CASSGRGRDGELFF.

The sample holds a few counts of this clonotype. The CDR3 region has the DNA TGTGCCAGCAGGCAACTAGCGGGAATCGATGAGCAGTTCTTC. It specifies CASRQLAGIDEQFF. J is TRBJ2-1 and V is TRBV27; 10 nucleotides agree with TRBD2. Germline lookup yields CDR1 MNHEY and CDR2 SMNVEV (reference sequence). The CDR3 runs 14 residues. The junction had 7 bases not matched to a gene; V was cut back by 6 bases and J by 8 bases.

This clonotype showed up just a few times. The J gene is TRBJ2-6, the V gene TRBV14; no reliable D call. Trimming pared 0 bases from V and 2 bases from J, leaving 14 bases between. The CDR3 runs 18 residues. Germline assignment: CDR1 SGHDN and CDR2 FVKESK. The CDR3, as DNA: TGTGCCAGCAGCCAAGATTGGGCAGGTCCAACTGGGGCCAACGTCCTGACTTTC. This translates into CASSQDWAGPTGANVLTF. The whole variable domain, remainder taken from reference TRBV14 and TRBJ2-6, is EAGVTQFPSHSVIEKGQTVTLRCDPISGHDNLYWYRRVMGKEIKFLLHFVKESKQDESGMPNNRFLAERTGGTYSTLKVQPAELEDSGVYFCASSQDWAGPTGANVLTFGAGSRLTVL.

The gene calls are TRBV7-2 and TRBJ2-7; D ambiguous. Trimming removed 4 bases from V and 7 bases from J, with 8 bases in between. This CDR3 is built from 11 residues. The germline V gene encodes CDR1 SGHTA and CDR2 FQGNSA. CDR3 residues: CASSSRREQYF. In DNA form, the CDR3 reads TGTGCCAGCAGCTCCAGGAGAGAGCAGTACTTC.

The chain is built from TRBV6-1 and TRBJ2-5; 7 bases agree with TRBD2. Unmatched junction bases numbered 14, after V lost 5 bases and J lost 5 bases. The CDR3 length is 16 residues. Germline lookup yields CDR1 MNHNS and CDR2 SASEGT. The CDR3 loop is CASSTLLAGLGETQYF. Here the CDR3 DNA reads TGTGCCAGCAGTACACTTTTAGCGGGTCTGGGTGAGACCCAGTACTTC.

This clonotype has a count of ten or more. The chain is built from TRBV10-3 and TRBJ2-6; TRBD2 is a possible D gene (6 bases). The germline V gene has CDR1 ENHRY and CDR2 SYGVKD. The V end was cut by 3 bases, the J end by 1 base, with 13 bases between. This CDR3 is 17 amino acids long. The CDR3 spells CAISEDSAGSGANVLTF. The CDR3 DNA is TGTGCCATCAGTGAAGACTCGGCGGGGTCTGGGGCCAACGTCCTGACTTTC.

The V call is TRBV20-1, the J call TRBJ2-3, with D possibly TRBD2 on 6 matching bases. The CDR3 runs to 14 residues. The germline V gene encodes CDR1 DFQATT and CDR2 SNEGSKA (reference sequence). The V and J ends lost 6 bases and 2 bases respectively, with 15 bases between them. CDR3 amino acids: CSAPREPNTDTQYF. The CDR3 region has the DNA TGCAGTGCGCCCCGGGAGCCGAACACAGATACGCAGTATTTT.

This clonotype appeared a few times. The CDR3 here is CASSEGRHAGNTIYF. CDR3 bases: TGTGCCAGCAGCGAGGGACGGCACGCTGGAAACACCATATATTTT. The chain uses TRBV7-9 and TRBJ1-3, with D tentatively TRBD1 (5 bases). The CDR3 is 15 amino acids. The germline V and J ends were trimmed by 5 bases and 2 bases, with 13 bases remaining between them. Looked up from germline, CDR1 is SEHNR and CDR2 is FQNEAQ (reference sequence). The entire variable domain, with the rest obtained from reference TRBV7-9 and TRBJ1-3, is as follows: DTGVSQNPRHKITKRGQNVTFRCDPISEHNRLYWYRQTLGQGPEFLTYFQNEAQLEKSRLLSDRFSAERPKGSFSTLEIQRTEQGDSAMYLCASSEGRHAGNTIYFGEGSWLTVV.

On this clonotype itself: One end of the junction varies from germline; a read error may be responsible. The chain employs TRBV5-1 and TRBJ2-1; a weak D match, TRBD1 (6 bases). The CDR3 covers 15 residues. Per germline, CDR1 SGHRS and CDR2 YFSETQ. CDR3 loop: CASILAGDTYNEQFF. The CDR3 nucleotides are TGCGCCAGCATCTTGGCAGGGGATACCTACAATGAGCAGTTCTTC.